There are many counts of the clone carrying this T cell receptor beta chain. The sample is drawn from a study of blood T cell repertoires in COVID-19. Using immunoSEQ multiplex PCR, the repertoire was profiled, and TCRdb retains in-frame clones only, with some absent. The top ten hold about 20% of the sample, which has about 190,000 clones, less than 90% seen once. This CDR3 is 12 amino acids long. Germline CDR1 SNHLY, CDR2 FYNNEI. Trimming shortened V by 3 bases and J by 9 bases, and 11 bases separated the two germline ends. This clonotype originated in a human donor in a cohort sampled during active COVID-19. The V call is TRBV2, the J call TRBJ1-1, with a possible D match to TRBD1 (6 bases). Specimen: peripheral blood. DNA of the CDR3: TGTGCCAGCAGTGAGTTTGGACAGAAAGCTTTCTTT. Translating it yields CASSEFGQKAFF.